This entry is about one T cell receptor beta chain. Profiling relied on immunoSEQ multiplex PCR, and the TCRdb table lists in-frame clones only, not all of them. Among around 130,000 clones listed, 91% were seen once. This sample is drawn from a study of T cell responses to AZD1222 COVID-19 vaccine. The CDR3 is 15 amino acids. The V gene's germline CDR1 is LGHDT and CDR2 YNNKEL (reference sequence). V was clipped by 0 bases and J by 2 bases, with 10 bases between them. The chain combines TRBV3-1 (or the pseudogene TRBV3-2) with TRBJ1-1, with no clear D. This sample comprised peripheral blood, obtained on day 0 of AZD1222 vaccination. The source of this sequence is an adult in good health. The CDR3 here is CASSQDFWENTEAFF. The CDR3 region has the DNA TGTGCCAGCAGCCAAGACTTTTGGGAAAACACTGAAGCTTTCTTT.